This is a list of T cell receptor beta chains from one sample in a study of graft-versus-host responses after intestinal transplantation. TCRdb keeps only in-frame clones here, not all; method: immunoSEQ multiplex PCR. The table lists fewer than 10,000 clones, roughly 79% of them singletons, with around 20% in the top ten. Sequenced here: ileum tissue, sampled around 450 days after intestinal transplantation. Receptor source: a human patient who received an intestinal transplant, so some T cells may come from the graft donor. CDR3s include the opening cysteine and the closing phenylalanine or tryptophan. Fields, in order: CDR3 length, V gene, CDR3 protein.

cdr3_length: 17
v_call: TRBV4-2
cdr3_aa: CASSQEAGTGIVNEQFF

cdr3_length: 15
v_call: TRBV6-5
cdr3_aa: CASSHTGQIPYEQYF

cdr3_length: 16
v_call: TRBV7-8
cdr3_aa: CASRLDGTSGRNEQFF

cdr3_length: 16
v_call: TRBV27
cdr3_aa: CASSYRRAGTNSPLHF

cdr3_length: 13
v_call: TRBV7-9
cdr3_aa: CASSLRGSDGYTF

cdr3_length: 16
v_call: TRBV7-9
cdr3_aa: CASSLGGGNPQETQYF

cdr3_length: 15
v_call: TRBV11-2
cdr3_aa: CASSAHRALGETQYF

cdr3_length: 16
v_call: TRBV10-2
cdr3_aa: CASRSGERYMNTEAFF

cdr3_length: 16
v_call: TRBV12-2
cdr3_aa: CASRLRQGSDTGELFF

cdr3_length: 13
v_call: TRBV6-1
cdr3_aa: CASSEVSPYGYTF

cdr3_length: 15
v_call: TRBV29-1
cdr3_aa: CSGDGLAGHTDTQYF

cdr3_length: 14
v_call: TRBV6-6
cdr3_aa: CASSYVALIETQYF

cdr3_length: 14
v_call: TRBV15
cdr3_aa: CATSRDAGIEKLFF

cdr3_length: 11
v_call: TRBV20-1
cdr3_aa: CSATRADTQYF

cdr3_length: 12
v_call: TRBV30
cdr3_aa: CAWDSGSYERYF

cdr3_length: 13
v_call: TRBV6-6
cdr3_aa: CASTPPGEYGYTF

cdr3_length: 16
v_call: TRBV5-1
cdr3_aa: CAGLTDRGPGNQPQHF

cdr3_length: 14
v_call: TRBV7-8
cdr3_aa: CASRETGSGNTIYF

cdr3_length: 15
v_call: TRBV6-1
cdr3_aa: CASRDGPLKNTEAFF

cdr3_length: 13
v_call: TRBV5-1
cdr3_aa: CASSLPGVGEQYF

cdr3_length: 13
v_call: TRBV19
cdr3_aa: CASSRAYQETQYF

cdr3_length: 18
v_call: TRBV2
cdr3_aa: CASSYGTSGVAHPDTQYF

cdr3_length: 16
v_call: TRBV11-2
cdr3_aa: CASSPRIRGGPDTQYF

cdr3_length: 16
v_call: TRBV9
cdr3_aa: CASSSRSGVGANVLTF

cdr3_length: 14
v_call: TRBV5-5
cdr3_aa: CASSLDQGNSPLHF

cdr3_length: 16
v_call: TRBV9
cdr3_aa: CASSVGTSGFADTQYF

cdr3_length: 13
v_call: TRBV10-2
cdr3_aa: CARATANTGELFF

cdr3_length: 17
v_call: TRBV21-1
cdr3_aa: CASSPRAGRTNTGELFF

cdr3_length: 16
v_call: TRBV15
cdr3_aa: CATSRDSSRLGSEQYF

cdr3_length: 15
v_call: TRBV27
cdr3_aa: CASSDTGVPQERQYF

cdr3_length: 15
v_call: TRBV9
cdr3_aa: CASSVDAGGNQPQHF

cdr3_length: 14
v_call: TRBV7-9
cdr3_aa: CASSFGGKNSPLHF

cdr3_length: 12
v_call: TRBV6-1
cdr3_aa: CASNSISDTQYF

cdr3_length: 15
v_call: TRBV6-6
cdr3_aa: CASSYQEPRNTEAFF

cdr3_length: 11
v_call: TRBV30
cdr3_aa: CAWSSGEAYTF

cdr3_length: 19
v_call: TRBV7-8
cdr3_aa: CASSLPGGRQLLADYGYTF

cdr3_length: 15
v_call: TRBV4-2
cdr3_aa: CASSQGQEGNQPQHF

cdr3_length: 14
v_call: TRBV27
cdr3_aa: CASSRPGQGSEQYF

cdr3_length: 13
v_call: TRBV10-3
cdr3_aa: CAIRGTAGGEAFF

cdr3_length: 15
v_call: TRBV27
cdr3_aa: CASRPQLSGANVLTF

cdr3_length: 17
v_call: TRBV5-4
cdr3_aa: CASSLYSWASNLYGYTF

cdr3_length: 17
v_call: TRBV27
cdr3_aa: CASSFGGPQFYNSPLHF

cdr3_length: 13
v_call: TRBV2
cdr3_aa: CASSGGEDTEQYF

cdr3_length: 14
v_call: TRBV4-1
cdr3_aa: CASSQRTGHYGYTF

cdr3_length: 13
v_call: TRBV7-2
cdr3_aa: CASSYRGNQPQHF

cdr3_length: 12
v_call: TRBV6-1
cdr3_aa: CASSELAETQYF

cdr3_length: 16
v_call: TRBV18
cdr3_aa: CASSPPGTSFGSEQFF

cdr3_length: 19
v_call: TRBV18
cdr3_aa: CASSPVAGQPALSGNTIYF

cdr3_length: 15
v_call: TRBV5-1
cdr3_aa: CATKPQTVSTDTQYF

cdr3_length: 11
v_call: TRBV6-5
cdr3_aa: CASSSGAEQYF